This is a list of T cell receptor beta chains from one sample in a study of control samples from healthy donors and cancer patients. Libraries were prepared by immunoSEQ multiplex PCR; TCRdb keeps only in-frame clonotypes and omits some of them. Found here are over 30,000 clones, approximately 86% of them singletons; the top ten hold 1.6%. Sequencing used PBMCs. These receptors were collected from a woman aged 40 to 49 with lung cancer. The CDR3 runs from the conserved cysteine through the conserved F or W. D genes are given only for firm matches. Rows may omit the clone size; those that give it use once, few, many or a size class.

v_call	clone_size	d_call	j_call	cdr3_nt	cdr3_aa
TRBV9	-	TRBD1	TRBJ1-5	TGTGCCAGCAGCGCGACCATGAGACCGACAGGGAGTCAGCCCCAGCATTTT	CASSATMRPTGSQPQHF
TRBV7-9	-	TRBD1	TRBJ1-2	TGTGCCAGCAGCTTTGCCGGGACAGGGGGTATTAACTATGGCTACACCTTC	CASSFAGTGGINYGYTF
TRBV7-2	-	TRBD1	TRBJ1-6	TGTGCCAGCAGCTCGACCGGGACAGGGGGCGCGGTGTCTTCACCCCTCCACTTT	CASSSTGTGGAVSSPLHF
TRBV4-3	-	-	TRBJ1-3	TGCGCCAGCAGCCAAGGGCACTCTGGAAACACCATATATTTT	CASSQGHSGNTIYF
TRBV25-1	-	TRBD1	TRBJ2-2	TGTGCCAGCAATTCCGGACAGGGAAACACCGGGGAGCTGTTTTTT	CASNSGQGNTGELFF
TRBV19	-	-	TRBJ2-1	TGTGCCAGTAGCAATCGGCCAGCCAACTACAATGAGCAGTTCTTC	CASSNRPANYNEQFF
TRBV13	-	-	TRBJ1-2	TGTGCCAGCAGCTTGCGACAGGTACTAGCTAACTATGGCTACACCTTC	CASSLRQVLANYGYTF
TRBV7-2	-	TRBD1	TRBJ2-3	TGTGCCAGCAGCTATCGGACAGGGAAGACAGATACGCAGTATTTT	CASSYRTGKTDTQYF
TRBV7-9	-	-	TRBJ2-3	TGTGCCAGCAGCTTAGATGCGACGGATACGCAGTATTTT	CASSLDATDTQYF
TRBV7-9	-	-	TRBJ1-1	TGTGCCAGCACCTGGGGGCAGCAAGCTTTCTTT	CASTWGQQAFF
TRBV5-4	-	TRBD1	TRBJ1-3	TGTGCCAGCAGCTTAGGGACAGGCGTCTCTGGAAACACCATATATTTT	CASSLGTGVSGNTIYF
TRBV6-5	-	-	TRBJ1-3	TGTGCCAGCAGTTCCGCTGACAGCTCTGGAAACACCATATATTTT	CASSSADSSGNTIYF
TRBV6-5	-	TRBD2	TRBJ2-5	TGTGCCAGCAGTTCCACCGGACTAGGAAAGACCCAGTACTTC	CASSSTGLGKTQYF
TRBV7-9	-	TRBD2	TRBJ2-5	TGTGCCAGCAGCCCCGGGACTAGCGCGCAAGAGACCCAGTACTTC	CASSPGTSAQETQYF
TRBV28	once	-	TRBJ2-3	TGTGCCAGCAGTTGGTCTAGCTCGCAGTATTTT	CASSWSSSQYF
TRBV5-4	-	-	TRBJ2-1	TGTGCCAGCAACTTGGGGGGGCTCAATGAGCAGTTCTTC	CASNLGGLNEQFF
TRBV5-1	-	-	TRBJ1-1	TGCGCCAGCAGCCCGAGGTACCCGAACACTGAAGCTTTCTTT	CASSPRYPNTEAFF
TRBV9	-	-	TRBJ1-2	TGTGCCAGCAGCCCAAGCGGGGGAGATGGCTACACCTTC	CASSPSGGDGYTF
TRBV4-2	-	-	TRBJ2-5	TGTGCCAGCAGCCAAGATCGGGGGGAGACCCAGTACTTC	CASSQDRGETQYF
TRBV27	-	-	TRBJ1-1	TGTGCCAGCTCCCCCGGGCGGTTTGTTACAGCCAAAAGGGACACTGAAGCTTTCTTT	CASSPGRFVTAKRDTEAFF
TRBV6-5	-	TRBD1	TRBJ2-7	TGTGCCAGCAGTACCGGGACAGGGAGTTCCTACGAGCAGTACTTC	CASSTGTGSSYEQYF
TRBV3-1/TRBV3-2	-	TRBD2	TRBJ2-1	TGTGCCAGCACCCCCAGGGGACTAGCGGGGGGCTACAATGAGCAGTTCTTC	CASTPRGLAGGYNEQFF
TRBV6-1	few	-	TRBJ1-5	TGTGCCAGCAGTGATAGCAATCAGCCCCAGCATTTT	CASSDSNQPQHF
TRBV25-1	-	-	TRBJ2-3	TGTGCCAGCGCAAACCCGGATACGCAGTATTTT	CASANPDTQYF
TRBV4-3	-	TRBD2	TRBJ2-3	TGCGCCAGCAGCCGGGGACTAGCGGGGGCAGGGGATACGCAGTATTTT	CASSRGLAGAGDTQYF
TRBV6-1	-	-	TRBJ1-2	TGTGCCAGCAGTGAAGTGGTCTCTGCAGGGCCCTATGGCTACACCTTC	CASSEVVSAGPYGYTF
TRBV7-9	-	-	TRBJ1-1	TGTGCCAGCAGCTTTCTCACCCAGGGGTTTGAAGCTTTCTTT	CASSFLTQGFEAFF
TRBV19	-	TRBD1	TRBJ2-1	TGTGCCAGTAGTAACCGGGACAGGGGGCTCAGTGAGCAGTTCTTC	CASSNRDRGLSEQFF
TRBV30	-	-	TRBJ1-2	TGTGCCTGGAGTGTAAAGGGTAACTATGGCTACACCTTC	CAWSVKGNYGYTF
TRBV28	-	TRBD1	TRBJ2-1	TGTGCCAGCACTTCTCCGGGACAGGGGGCCACGGAGCAGTTCTTC	CASTSPGQGATEQFF
TRBV19	-	-	TRBJ2-4	TGTGCCAGCCAAAGTCCCGGAGGAGCCAAAAACATTCAGTACTTC	CASQSPGGAKNIQYF
TRBV5-1	few	TRBD2	TRBJ2-4	TGCGCCAGCAGCTTAGGGACTAGCGGGGGGGACCAAAACATTCAGTACTTC	CASSLGTSGGDQNIQYF
TRBV15	few	-	TRBJ2-2	TGTGCCACCAGCAGGGTTACAGGAAACACCGGGGAGCTGTTTTTT	CATSRVTGNTGELFF
TRBV5-1	-	-	TRBJ2-7	TGCGCCAGCAGCTTGGGGGAAGGGTACGAGCAGTACTTC	CASSLGEGYEQYF
TRBV19	-	-	TRBJ2-7	TGTGCCAGTAGTATAAGGGGGGCCGGGACACCCTTCTACGAGCAGTACTTC	CASSIRGAGTPFYEQYF
TRBV3-1/TRBV3-2	-	-	TRBJ2-5	TGTGCCAGCAGCCAATCAGGGGGAGGAGAGACCCAGTACTTC	CASSQSGGGETQYF
TRBV5-5	-	-	TRBJ1-4	TGTGCCAGCAGCTTGGTAGCCCCGGGACCGTTTAATGAAAAACTGTTTTTT	CASSLVAPGPFNEKLFF